This TCR beta chain was sequenced during a study of T cell responses to AZD1222 COVID-19 vaccine. Study-level points and caveats: Mapped onto spike, vaccine-associated CD4 TCRs spanned it and were dominant at 160-218 and 743-854. Spike-specific TCR breadth and depth grew following two AZD1222 doses. Clonal diversity may have been underestimated in mostly white British donors.

The J segment lost 0 bases and the V segment lost 6 bases, leaving 6 bases of the junction unmatched. The length of the CDR3 is 16 residues. Germline assignment: CDR1 LNHDA and CDR2 SQIVND (reference sequence). Concerning this clone: Its specificity is unknown.

TCRdb's table, derived via immunoSEQ multiplex PCR, lists solely in-frame clones and lacks some. Of roughly 120,000 clones listed, 80% to 90% are singletons. The chain recombines TRBV19 with TRBJ1-5, with 9 bases aligning to TRBD1. Sequenced here: peripheral blood, sampled on day 0 of AZD1222 vaccination. The clonotype comes from an adult in good health. The DNA for the CDR3 is TGTGCCAGTAGCCGGGACAGGGTCTATAGCAATCAGCCCCAGCATTTT. Translation gives CASSRDRVYSNQPQHF.